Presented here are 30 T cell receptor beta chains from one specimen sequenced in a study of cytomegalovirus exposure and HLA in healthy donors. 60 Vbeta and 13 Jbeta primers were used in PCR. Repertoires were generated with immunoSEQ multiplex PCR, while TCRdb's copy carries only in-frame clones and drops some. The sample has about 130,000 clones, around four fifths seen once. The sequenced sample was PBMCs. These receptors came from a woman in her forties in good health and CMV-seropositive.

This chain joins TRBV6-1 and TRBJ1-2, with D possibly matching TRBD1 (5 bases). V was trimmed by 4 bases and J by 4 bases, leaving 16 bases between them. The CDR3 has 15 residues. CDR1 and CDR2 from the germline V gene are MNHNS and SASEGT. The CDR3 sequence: CASSASSGVGYGYTF. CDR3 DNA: TGTGCCAGCAGTGCCTCCTCGGGGGTGGGCTATGGCTACACCTTC.

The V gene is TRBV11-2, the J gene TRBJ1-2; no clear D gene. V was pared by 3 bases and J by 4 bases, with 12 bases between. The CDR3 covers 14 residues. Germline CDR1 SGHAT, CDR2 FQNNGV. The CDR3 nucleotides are TGTGCCAGCAGCTTTACCCTAAGCGCCTATGGCTACACCTTC. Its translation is CASSFTLSAYGYTF. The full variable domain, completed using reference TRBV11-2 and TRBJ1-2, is EAGVAQSPRYKIIEKRQSVAFWCNPISGHATLYWYQQILGQGPKLLIQFQNNGVVDDSQLPKDRFSAERLKGVDSTLKIQPAKLEDSAVYLCASSFTLSAYGYTFGSGTRLTVV.

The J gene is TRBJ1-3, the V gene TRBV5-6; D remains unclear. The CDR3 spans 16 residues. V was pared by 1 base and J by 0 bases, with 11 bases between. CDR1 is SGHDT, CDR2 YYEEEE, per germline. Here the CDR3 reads CASSLRIGASGNTIYF. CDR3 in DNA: TGTGCCAGCAGCTTGCGGATCGGAGCCTCTGGAAACACCATATATTTT. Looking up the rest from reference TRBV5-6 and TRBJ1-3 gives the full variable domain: DAGVTQSPTHLIKTRGQQVTLRCSPKSGHDTVSWYQQALGQGPQFIFQYYEEEERQRGNFPDRFSGHQFPNYSSELNVNALLLGDSALYLCASSLRIGASGNTIYFGEGSWLTVV.

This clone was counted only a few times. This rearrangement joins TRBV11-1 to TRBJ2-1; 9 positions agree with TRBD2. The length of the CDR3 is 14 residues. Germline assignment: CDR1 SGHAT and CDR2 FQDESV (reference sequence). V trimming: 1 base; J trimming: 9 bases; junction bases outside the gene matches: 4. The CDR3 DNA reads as TGTGCCAGCAGCTTAGGGACTAGCGAGGGTGAGCAGTTCTTC. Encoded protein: CASSLGTSEGEQFF. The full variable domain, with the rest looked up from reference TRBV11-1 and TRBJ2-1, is EAEVAQSPRYKITEKSQAVAFWCDPISGHATLYWYRQILGQGPELLVQFQDESVVDDSQLPKDRFSAERLKGVDSTLKIQPAELGDSAMYLCASSLGTSEGEQFFGPGTRLTVL.

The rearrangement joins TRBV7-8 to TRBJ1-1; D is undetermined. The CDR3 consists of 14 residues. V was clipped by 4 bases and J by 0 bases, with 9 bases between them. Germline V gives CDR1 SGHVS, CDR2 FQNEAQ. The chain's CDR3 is CASSSEEVNTEAFF. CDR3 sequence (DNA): TGTGCCAGCAGCTCAGAGGAGGTGAACACTGAAGCTTTCTTT.

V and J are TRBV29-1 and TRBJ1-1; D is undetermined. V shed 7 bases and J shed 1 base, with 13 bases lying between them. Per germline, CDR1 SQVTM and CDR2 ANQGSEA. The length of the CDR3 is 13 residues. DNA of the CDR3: TGCAGCGCGCTCGGCGGTAGGAACACTGAAGCTTTCTTT. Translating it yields CSALGGRNTEAFF.

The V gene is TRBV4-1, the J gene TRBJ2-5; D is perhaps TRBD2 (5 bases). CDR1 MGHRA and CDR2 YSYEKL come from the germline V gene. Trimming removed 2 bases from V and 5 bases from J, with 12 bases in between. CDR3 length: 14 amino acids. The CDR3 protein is CASSQTGVLETQYF. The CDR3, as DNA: TGCGCCAGCAGCCAAACCGGGGTTCTTGAGACCCAGTACTTC.

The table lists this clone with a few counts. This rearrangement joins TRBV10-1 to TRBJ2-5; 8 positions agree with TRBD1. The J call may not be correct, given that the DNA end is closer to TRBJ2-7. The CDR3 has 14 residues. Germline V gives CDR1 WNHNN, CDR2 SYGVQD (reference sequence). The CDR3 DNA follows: TGCGCCAGCTCCCCAGGGGGCTTCTCGTACGAGCAGTACTTC. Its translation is CASSPGGFSYEQYF.

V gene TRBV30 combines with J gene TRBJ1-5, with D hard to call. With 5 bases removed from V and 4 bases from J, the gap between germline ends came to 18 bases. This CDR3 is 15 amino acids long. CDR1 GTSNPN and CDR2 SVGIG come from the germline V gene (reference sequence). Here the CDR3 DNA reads TGTGCCTGGTCGGAGGGCCGGGTAAGAAATCAGCCCCAGCATTTT. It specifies CAWSEGRVRNQPQHF.

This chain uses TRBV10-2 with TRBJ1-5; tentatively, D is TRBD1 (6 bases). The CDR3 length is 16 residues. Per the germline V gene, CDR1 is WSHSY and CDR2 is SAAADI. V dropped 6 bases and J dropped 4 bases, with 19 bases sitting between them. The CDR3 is CASRGAEGGSNQPQHF. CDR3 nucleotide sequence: TGCGCCAGCAGGGGGGCGGAGGGAGGGAGTAATCAGCCCCAGCATTTT.

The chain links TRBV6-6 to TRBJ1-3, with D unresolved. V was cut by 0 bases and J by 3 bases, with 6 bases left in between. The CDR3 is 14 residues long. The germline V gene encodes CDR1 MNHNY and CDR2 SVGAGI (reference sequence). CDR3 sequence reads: CASSYSPFGNTIYF. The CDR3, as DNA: TGTGCCAGCAGTTACTCCCCTTTTGGAAACACCATATATTTT.

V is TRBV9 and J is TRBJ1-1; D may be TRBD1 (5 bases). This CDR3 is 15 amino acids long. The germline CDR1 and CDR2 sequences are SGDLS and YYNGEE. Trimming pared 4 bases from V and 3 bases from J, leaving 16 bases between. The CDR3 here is CASSLEGRGDTEAFF. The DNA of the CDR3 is TGTGCCAGCAGCTTAGAGGGGCGAGGAGACACTGAAGCTTTCTTT.

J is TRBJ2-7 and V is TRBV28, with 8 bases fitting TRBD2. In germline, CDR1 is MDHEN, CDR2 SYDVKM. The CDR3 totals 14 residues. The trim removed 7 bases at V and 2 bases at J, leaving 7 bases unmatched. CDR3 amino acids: CASTRPGLAYEQYF. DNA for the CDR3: TGTGCCAGCACCCGGCCGGGACTAGCCTACGAGCAGTACTTC.

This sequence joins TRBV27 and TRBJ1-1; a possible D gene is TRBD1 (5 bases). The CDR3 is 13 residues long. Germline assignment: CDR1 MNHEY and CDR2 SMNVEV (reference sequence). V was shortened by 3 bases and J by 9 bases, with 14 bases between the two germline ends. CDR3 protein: CASSFREGAKAFF. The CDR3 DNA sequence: TGTGCCAGCAGTTTCAGGGAGGGCGCGAAAGCTTTCTTT.

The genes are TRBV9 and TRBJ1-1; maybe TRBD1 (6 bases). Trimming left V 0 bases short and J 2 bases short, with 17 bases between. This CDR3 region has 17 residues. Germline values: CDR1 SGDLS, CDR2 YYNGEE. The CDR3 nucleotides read TGTGCCAGCAGCGTAGGAGGGGGGGTACAGAGCAACACTGAAGCTTTCTTT. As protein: CASSVGGGVQSNTEAFF.

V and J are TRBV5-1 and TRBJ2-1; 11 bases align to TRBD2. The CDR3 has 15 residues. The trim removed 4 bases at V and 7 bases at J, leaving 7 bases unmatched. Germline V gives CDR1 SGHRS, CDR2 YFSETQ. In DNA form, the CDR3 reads TGCGCCAGCAGCCATAGCGGGGGGGTGGGGAATGAGCAGTTCTTC. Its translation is CASSHSGGVGNEQFF.

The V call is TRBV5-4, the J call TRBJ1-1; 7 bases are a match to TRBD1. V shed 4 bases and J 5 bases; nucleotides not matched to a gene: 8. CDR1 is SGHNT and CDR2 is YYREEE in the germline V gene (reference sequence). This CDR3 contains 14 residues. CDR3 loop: CASSRDREATEAFF. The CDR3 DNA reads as TGTGCCAGCAGCAGAGACAGGGAGGCGACTGAAGCTTTCTTT.

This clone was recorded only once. The CDR3 nucleotides are TGTGCCAGCAGTCTGGACAGGGCGGGGGAGCAGTACTTC. Its protein is CASSLDRAGEQYF. The chain combines TRBV28 with TRBJ2-7; the match to TRBD1 covers 8 bases. The CDR3 is made up of 13 amino acids. With V trimmed by 5 bases and J by 7 bases, 7 bases remained unmatched. Germline CDR1 reads MDHEN; CDR2 reads SYDVKM.

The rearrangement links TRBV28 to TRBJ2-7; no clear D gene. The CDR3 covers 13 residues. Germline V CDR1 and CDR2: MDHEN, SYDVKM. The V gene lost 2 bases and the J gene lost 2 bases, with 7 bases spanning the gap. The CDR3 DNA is TGTGCCAGCAGTTTACCCAGAACCTACGAGCAGTACTTC. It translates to CASSLPRTYEQYF.

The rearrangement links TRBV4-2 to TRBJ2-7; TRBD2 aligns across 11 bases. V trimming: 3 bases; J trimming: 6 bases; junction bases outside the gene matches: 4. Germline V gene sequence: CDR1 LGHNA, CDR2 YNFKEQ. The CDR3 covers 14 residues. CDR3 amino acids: CASSQKGTSGEQYF. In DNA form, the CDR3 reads TGTGCCAGCAGCCAGAAAGGGACTAGCGGCGAGCAGTACTTC.

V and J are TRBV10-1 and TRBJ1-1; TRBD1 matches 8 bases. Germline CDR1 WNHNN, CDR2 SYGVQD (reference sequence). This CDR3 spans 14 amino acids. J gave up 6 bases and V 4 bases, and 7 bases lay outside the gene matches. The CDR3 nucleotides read TGCGCCAGCAGTGCGGACAGGGAGGCCGCTGAAGCTTTCTTT. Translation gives CASSADREAAEAFF.

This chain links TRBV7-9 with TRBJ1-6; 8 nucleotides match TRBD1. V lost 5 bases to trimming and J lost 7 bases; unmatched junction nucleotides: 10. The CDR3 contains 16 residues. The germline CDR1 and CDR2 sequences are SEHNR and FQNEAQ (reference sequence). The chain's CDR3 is CASSPTGRGLNSPLHF. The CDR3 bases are TGTGCCAGCAGCCCAACCGGCAGGGGGCTGAATTCACCCCTCCACTTT.

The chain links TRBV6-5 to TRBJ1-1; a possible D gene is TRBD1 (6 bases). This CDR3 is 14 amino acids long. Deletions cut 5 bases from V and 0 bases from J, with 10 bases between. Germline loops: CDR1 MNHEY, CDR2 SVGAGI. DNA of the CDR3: TGTGCCAGCAGTCCCGGGACACTGAACACTGAAGCTTTCTTT. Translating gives CASSPGTLNTEAFF.

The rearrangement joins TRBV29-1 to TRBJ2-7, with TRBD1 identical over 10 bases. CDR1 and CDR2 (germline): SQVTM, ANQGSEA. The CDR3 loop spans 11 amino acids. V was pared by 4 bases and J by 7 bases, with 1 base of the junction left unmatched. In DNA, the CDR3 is TGCAGCGTTGGGACAGGGGGAGAGCAGTACTTC. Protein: CSVGTGGEQYF.

CDR3 coding DNA: TGTGCCAGCACCGGCGCGGCCAATGAGCAGTTCTTC. It specifies CASTGAANEQFF. The chain couples TRBV27 to TRBJ2-1; D uncertain. The V gene lost 7 bases and the J gene lost 6 bases, with 10 bases spanning the gap. CDR1 is MNHEY and CDR2 is SMNVEV in the germline V gene (reference sequence). The CDR3 is 12 residues long.

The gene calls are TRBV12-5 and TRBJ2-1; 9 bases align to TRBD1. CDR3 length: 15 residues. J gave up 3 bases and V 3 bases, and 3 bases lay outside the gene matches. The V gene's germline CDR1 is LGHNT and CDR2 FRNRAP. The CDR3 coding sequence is TGTGCTAGTGGTTTTGACAGGGGGGGCTACAATGAGCAGTTCTTC. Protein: CASGFDRGGYNEQFF.

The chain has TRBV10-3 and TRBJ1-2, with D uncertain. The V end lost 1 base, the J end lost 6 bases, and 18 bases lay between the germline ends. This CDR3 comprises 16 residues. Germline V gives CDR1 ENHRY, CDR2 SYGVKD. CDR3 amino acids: CAISEYKDGERHGYTF. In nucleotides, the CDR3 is TGTGCCATCAGTGAGTATAAGGACGGGGAGAGGCATGGCTACACCTTC.

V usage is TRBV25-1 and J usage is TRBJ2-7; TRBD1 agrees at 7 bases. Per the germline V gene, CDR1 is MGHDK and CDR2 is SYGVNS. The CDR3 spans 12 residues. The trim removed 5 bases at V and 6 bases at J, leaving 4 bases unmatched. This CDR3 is CASSFTGVEQYF. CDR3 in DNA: TGTGCCAGCAGTTTTACAGGGGTCGAGCAGTACTTC.

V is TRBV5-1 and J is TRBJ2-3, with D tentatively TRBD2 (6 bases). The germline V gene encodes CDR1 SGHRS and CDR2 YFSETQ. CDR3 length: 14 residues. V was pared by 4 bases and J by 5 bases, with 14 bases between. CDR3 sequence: CASSGAGGGDTQYF. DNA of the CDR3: TGCGCCAGCAGCGGGGCCGGGGGAGGAGATACGCAGTATTTT.

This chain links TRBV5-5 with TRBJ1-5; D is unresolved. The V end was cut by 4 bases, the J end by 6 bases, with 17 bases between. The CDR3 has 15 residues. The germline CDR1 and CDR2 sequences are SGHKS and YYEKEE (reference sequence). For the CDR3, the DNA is TGTGCCAGCAGCCCACAACCGGGAGTGGGTCAGCCCCAGCATTTT. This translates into CASSPQPGVGQPQHF.